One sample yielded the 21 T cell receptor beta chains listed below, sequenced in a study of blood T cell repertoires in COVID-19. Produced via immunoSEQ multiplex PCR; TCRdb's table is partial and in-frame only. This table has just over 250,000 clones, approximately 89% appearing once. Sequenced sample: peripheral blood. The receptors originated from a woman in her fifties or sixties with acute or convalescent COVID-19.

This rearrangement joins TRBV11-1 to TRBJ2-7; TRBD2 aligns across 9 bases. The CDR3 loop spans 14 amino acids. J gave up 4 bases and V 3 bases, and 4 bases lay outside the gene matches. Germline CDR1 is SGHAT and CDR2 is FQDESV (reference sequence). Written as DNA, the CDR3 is TGTGCCAGCAGCTTCGGGCTAGCGGGGTACGAGCAGTACTTC. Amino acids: CASSFGLAGYEQYF.

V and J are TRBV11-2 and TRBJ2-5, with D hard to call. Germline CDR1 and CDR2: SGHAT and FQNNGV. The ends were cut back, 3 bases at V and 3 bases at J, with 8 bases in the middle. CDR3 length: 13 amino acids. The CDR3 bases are TGTGCCAGCAGCTTCTCTGGCAAAGAGACCCAGTACTTC. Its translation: CASSFSGKETQYF.

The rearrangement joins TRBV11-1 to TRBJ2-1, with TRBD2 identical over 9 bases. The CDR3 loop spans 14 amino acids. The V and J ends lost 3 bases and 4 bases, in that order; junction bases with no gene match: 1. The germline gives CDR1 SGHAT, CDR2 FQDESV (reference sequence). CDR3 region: CASSLTSGYNEQFF. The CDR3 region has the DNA TGTGCCAGCAGCTTGACTAGCGGTTACAATGAGCAGTTCTTC.

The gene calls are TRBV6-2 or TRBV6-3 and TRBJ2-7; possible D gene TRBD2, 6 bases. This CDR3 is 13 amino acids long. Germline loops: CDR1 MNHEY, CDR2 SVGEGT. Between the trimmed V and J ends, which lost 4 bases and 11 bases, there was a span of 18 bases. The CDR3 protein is CASSFSGTPFEYF. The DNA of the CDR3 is TGTGCCAGCAGTTTCTCCGGGACTCCTTTTGAGTACTTC.

The CDR3 region is CASSVSGGYNEQFF. The CDR3 DNA follows: TGTGCCAGCAGCGTTTCAGGAGGCTACAATGAGCAGTTCTTC. The J gene is TRBJ2-1, the V gene TRBV9, with D possibly matching TRBD2 (5 bases). Germline loops: CDR1 SGDLS, CDR2 YYNGEE. The CDR3 has 14 residues. Trimming left V 2 bases short and J 3 bases short, with 9 bases between.

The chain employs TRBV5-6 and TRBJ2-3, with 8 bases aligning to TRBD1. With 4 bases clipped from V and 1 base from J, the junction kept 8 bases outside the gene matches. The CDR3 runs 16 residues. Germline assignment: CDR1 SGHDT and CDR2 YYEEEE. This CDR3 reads CASSTLGGQGTDTQYF. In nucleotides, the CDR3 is TGTGCCAGCAGCACCTTGGGGGGACAGGGCACAGATACGCAGTATTTT.

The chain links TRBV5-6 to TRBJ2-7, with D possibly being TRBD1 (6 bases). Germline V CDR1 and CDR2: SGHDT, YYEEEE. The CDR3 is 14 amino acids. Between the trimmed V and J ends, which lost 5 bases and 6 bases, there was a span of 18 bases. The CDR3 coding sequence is TGTGCCAGCAGACCGACAGGCGGTTTGGTCGAGCAGTACTTC. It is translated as CASRPTGGLVEQYF.

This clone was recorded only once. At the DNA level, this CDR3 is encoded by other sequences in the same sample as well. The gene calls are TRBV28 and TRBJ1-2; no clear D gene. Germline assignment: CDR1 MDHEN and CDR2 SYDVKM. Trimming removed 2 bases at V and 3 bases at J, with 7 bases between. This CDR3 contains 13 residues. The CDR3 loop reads CASSLEGDYGYTF. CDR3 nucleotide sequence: TGTGCCAGCAGTTTAGAGGGAGACTATGGCTACACCTTC.

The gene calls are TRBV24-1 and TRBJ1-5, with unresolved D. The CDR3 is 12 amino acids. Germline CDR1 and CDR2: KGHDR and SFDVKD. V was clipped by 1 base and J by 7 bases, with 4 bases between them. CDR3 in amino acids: CATSDLAQPQHF. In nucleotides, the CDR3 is TGTGCCACCAGTGATTTAGCCCAGCCCCAGCATTTT.

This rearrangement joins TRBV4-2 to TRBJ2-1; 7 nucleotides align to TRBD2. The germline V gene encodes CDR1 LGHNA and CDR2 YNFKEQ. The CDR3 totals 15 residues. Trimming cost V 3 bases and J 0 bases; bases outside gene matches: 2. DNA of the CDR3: TGTGCCAGCAGCCAGGGGAGGGCCTCCTACAATGAGCAGTTCTTC. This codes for CASSQGRASYNEQFF.

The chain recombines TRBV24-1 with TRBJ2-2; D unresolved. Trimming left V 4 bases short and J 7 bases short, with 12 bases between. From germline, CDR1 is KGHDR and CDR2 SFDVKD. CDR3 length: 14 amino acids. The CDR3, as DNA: TGTGCCACCAGTGACCAATATCTCGGCGGGGAGCTGTTTTTT. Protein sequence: CATSDQYLGGELFF.

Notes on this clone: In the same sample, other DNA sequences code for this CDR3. The CDR3 coding sequence is TGTGCCAGCAGTTTCGGGTATGGCTACACCTTC. Translating it yields CASSFGYGYTF. This chain connects TRBV28 to TRBJ1-2; no clear D. Trimming took 3 bases from V and 5 from J, leaving 4 bases between them. From germline, CDR1 is MDHEN and CDR2 SYDVKM. This CDR3 is 11 amino acids long.

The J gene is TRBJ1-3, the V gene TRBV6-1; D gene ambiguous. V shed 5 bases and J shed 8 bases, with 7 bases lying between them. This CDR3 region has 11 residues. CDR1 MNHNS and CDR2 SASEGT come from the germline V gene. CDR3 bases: TGTGCCAGCAGTTTCGGGGACACCATATATTTT. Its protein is CASSFGDTIYF.

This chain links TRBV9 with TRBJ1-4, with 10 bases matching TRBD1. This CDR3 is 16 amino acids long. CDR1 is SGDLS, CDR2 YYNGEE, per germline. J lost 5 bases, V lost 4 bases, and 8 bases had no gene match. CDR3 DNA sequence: TGTGCCAGCAGCCCCCGACAGGGGGCGATGAATGAAAAACTGTTTTTT. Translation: CASSPRQGAMNEKLFF.

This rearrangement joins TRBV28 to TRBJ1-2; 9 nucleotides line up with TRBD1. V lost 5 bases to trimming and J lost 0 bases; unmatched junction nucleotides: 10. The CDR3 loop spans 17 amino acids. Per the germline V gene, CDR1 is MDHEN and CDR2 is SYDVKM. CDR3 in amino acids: CASSAPGQGEPNYGYTF. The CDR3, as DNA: TGTGCCAGCAGTGCCCCGGGACAGGGCGAGCCTAACTATGGCTACACCTTC.

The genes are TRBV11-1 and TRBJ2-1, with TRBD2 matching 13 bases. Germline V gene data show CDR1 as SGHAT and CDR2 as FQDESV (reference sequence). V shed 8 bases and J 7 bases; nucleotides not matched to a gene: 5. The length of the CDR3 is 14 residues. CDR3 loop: CASGPTSGGNEQFF. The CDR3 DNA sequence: TGTGCCAGCGGTCCGACTAGCGGGGGGAATGAGCAGTTCTTC.

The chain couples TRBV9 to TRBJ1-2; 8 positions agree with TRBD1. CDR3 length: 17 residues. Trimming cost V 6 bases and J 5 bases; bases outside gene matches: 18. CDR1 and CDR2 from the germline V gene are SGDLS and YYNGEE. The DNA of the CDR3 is TGTGCCAGCACTGAGGGGGCAGGGGGCCCGACTTCTTATGGCTACACCTTC. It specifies CASTEGAGGPTSYGYTF.

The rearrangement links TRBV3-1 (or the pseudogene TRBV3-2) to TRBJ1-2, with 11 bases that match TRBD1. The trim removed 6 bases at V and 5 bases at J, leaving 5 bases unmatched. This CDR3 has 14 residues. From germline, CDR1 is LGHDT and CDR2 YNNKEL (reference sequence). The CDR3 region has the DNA TGTGCCAGCAGTCCCGGGACAGGGGGTTATGGCTACACCTTC. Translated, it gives CASSPGTGGYGYTF.

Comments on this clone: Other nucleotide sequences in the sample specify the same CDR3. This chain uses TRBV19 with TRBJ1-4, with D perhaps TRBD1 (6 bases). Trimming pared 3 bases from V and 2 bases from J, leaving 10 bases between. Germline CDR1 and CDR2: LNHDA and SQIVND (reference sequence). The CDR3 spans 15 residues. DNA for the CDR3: TGTGCCAGTAGTATTCGGGGGGCCACTAATGAAAAACTGTTTTTT. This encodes CASSIRGATNEKLFF.

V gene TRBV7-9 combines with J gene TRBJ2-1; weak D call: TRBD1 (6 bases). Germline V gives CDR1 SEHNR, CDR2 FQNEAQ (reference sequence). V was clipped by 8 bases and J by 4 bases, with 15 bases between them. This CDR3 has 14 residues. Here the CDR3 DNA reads TGTGCCAGCGGATCCGGGACACATTACAATGAGCAGTTCTTC. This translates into CASGSGTHYNEQFF.

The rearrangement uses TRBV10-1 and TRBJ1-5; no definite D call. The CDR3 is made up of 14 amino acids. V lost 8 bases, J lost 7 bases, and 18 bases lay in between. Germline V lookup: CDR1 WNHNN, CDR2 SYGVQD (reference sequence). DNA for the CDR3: TGCGCCAGCGAGGCCCTGGCGGAATCCCAGCCCCAGCATTTT. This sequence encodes CASEALAESQPQHF.